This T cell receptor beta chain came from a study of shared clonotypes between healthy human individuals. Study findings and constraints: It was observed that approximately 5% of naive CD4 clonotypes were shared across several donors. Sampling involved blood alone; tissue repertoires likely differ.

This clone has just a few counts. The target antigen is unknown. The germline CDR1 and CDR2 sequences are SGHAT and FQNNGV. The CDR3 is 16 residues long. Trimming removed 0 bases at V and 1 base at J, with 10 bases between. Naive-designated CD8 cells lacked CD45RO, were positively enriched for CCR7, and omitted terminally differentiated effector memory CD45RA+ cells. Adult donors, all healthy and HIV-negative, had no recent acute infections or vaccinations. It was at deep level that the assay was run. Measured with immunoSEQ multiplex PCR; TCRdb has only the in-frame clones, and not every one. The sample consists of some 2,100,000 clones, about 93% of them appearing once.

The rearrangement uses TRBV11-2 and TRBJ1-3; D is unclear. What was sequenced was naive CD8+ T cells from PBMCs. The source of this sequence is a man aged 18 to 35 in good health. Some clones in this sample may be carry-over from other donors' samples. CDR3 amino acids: CASSLDREGSGNTIYF. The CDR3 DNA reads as TGTGCCAGCAGCTTAGACCGCGAAGGATCTGGAAACACCATATATTTT. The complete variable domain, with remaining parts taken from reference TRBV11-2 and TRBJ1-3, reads EAGVAQSPRYKIIEKRQSVAFWCNPISGHATLYWYQQILGQGPKLLIQFQNNGVVDDSQLPKDRFSAERLKGVDSTLKIQPAKLEDSAVYLCASSLDREGSGNTIYFGEGSWLTVV.